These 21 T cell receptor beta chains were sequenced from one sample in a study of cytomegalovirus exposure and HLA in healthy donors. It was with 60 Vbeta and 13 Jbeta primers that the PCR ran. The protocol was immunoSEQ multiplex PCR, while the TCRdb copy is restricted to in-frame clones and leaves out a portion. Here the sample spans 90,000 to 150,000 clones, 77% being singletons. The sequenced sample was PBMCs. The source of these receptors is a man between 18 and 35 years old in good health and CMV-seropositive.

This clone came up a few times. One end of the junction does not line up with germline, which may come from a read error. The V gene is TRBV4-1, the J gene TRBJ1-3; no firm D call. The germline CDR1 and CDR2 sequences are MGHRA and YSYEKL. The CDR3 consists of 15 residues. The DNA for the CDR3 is TGCGCCAGCAGTCAAGGGTCTAGCTCTGGAAACACCATATATTTT. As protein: CASSQGSSSGNTIYF.

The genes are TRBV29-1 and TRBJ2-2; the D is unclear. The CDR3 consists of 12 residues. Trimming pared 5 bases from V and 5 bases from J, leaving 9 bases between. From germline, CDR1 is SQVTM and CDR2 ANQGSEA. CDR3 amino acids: CSVLPPTGELFF. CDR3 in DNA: TGCAGCGTTCTACCGCCGACCGGGGAGCTGTTTTTT.

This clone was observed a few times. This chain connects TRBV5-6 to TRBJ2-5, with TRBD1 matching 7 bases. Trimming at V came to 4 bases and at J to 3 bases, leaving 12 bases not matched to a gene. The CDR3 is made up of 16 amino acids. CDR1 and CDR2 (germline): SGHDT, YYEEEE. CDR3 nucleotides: TGTGCCAGCAGCCCTAGCAATGGGACAGCGAAAGAGACCCAGTACTTC. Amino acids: CASSPSNGTAKETQYF.

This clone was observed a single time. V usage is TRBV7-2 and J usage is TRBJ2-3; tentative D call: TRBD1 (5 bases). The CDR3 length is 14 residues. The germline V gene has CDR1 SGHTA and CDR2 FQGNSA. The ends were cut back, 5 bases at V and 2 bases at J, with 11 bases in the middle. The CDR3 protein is CASSVGLNTDTQYF. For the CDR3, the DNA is TGTGCCAGCAGCGTGGGGCTAAACACAGATACGCAGTATTTT.

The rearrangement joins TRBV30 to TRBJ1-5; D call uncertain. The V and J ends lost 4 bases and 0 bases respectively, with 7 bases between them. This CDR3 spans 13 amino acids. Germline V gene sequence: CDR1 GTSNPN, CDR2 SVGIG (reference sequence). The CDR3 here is CAWTEDSNQPQHF. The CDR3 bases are TGTGCCTGGACGGAGGATAGCAATCAGCCCCAGCATTTT.

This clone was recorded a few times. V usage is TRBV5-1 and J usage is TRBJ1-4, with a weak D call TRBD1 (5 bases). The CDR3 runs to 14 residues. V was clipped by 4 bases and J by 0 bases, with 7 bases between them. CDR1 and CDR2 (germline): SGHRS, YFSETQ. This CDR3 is CASSGGATNEKLFF. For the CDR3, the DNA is TGCGCCAGCAGCGGGGGGGCAACTAATGAAAAACTGTTTTTT. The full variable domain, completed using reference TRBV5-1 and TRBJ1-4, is KAGVTQTPRYLIKTRGQQVTLSCSPISGHRSVSWYQQTPGQGLQFLFEYFSETQRNKGNFPGRFSGRQFSNSRSEMNVSTLELGDSALYLCASSGGATNEKLFFGSGTQLSVL.

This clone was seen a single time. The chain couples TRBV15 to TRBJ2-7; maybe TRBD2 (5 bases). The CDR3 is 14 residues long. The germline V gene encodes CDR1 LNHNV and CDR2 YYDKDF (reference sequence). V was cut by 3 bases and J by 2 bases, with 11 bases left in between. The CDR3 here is CATSRDSSAYEQYF. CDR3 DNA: TGTGCCACCAGCAGGGACTCCTCAGCCTACGAGCAGTACTTC. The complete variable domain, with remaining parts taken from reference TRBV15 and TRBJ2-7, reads DAMVIQNPRYQVTQFGKPVTLSCSQTLNHNVMYWYQQKSSQAPKLLFHYYDKDFNNEADTPDNFQSRRPNTSFCFLDIRSPGLGDTAMYLCATSRDSSAYEQYFGPGTRLTVT.

CDR3 region: CASSLDRNSYEQYF. The CDR3 bases are TGTGCCAGCAGCTTAGACAGGAATTCCTACGAGCAGTACTTC. The rearrangement links TRBV7-2 to TRBJ2-7; D may be TRBD1 (5 bases). Between the trimmed V and J ends, which lost 1 base and 1 base, there was a span of 8 bases. The germline CDR1 and CDR2 sequences are SGHTA and FQGNSA. The CDR3 is 14 amino acids.

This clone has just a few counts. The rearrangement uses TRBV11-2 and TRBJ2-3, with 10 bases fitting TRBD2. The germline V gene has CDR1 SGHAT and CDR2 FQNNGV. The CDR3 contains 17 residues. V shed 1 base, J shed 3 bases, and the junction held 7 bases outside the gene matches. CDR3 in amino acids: CASSLGSSGSYTDTQYF. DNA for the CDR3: TGTGCCAGCAGCTTAGGATCTAGCGGGAGTTATACAGATACGCAGTATTTT.

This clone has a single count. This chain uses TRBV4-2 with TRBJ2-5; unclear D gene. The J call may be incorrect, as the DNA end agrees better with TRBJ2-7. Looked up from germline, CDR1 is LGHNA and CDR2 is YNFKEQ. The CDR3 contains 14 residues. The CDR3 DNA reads TGTGCCAGCAGCCAAGATGGGTATAACTACGAGCAGTACTTC. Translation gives CASSQDGYNYEQYF.

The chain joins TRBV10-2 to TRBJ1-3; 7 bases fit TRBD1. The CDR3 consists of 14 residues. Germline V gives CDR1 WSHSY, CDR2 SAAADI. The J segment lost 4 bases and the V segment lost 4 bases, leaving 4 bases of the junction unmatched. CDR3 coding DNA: TGCGCCAGCAGTGGAGGGGGCCACGGAAACACCATATATTTT. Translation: CASSGGGHGNTIYF.

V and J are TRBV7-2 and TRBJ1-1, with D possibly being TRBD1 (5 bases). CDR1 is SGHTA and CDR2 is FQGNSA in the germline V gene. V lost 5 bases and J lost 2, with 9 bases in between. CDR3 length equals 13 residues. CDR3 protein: CASSADSNTEAFF. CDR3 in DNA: TGTGCCAGCAGCGCCGACAGTAACACTGAAGCTTTCTTT.

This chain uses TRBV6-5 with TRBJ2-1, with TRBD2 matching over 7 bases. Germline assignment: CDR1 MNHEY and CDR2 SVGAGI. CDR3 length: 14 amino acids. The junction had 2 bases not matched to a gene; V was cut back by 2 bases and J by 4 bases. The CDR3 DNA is TGTGCCAGCAGTTACGAGCGGGGATACAATGAGCAGTTCTTC. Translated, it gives CASSYERGYNEQFF.

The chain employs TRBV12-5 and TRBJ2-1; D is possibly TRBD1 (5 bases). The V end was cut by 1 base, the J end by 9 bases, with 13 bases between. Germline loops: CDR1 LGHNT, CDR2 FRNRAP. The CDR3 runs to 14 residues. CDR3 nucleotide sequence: TGTGCTAGTGGTTTGGGTCAGGGTAGTTCTGAGCAGTTCTTC. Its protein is CASGLGQGSSEQFF.

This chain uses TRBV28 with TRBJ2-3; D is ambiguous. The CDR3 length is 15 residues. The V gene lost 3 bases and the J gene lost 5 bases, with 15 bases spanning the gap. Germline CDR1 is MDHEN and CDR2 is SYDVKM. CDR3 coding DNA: TGTGCCAGCAGTTTGGCGGTCCTGGGTGGAGATACGCAGTATTTT. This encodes CASSLAVLGGDTQYF. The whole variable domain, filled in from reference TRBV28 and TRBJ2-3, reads DVKVTQSSRYLVKRTGEKVFLECVQDMDHENMFWYRQDPGLGLRLIYFSYDVKMKEKGDIPEGYSVSREKKERFSLILESASTNQTSMYLCASSLAVLGGDTQYFGPGTRLTVL.

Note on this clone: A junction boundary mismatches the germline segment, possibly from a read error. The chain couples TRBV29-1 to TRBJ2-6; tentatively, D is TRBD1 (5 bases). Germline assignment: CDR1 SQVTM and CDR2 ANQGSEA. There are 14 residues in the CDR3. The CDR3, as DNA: TGCAGCGTTGTTTTAGGGTCTGGGGCCAACGGCCTGACTTTC. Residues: CSVVLGSGANGLTF.

CDR3 DNA: TGTGCCAGTAGTATTGAGGGAGGGACCCAATACGGCTACACCTTC. Translating it yields CASSIEGGTQYGYTF. The chain uses TRBV19 and TRBJ1-2, with D perhaps TRBD1 (5 bases). Germline lookup yields CDR1 LNHDA and CDR2 SQIVND (reference sequence). This CDR3 has 15 amino acids. V shed 3 bases and J shed 8 bases, with 19 bases lying between them.

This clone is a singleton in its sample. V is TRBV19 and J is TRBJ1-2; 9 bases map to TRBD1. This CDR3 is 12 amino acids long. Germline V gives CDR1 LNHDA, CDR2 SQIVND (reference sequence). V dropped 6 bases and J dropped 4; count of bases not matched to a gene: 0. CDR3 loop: CASRTGGYGYTF. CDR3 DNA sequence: TGTGCCAGTAGGACAGGGGGCTATGGCTACACCTTC.

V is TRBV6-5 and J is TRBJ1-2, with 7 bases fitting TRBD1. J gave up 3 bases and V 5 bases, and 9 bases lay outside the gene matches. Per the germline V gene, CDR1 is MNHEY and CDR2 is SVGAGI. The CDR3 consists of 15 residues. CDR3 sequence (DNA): TGTGCCAGCAGTGCGCGACAGGGTTTCTACTATGGCTACACCTTC. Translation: CASSARQGFYYGYTF.

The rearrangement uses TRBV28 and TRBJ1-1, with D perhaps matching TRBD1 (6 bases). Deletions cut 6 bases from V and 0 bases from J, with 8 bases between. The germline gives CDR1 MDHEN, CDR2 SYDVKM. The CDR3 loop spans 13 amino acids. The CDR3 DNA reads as TGTGCCAGCAGGGACAGAGTGAACACTGAAGCTTTCTTT. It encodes CASRDRVNTEAFF.

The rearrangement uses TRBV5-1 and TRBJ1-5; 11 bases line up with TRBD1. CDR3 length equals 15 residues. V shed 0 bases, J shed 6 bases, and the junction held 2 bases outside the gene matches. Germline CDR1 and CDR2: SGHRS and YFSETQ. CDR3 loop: CASSLGTGGGQPQHF. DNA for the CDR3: TGCGCCAGCAGCTTGGGGACAGGGGGCGGTCAGCCCCAGCATTTT. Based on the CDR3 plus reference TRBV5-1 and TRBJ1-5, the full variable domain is KAGVTQTPRYLIKTRGQQVTLSCSPISGHRSVSWYQQTPGQGLQFLFEYFSETQRNKGNFPGRFSGRQFSNSRSEMNVSTLELGDSALYLCASSLGTGGGQPQHFGDGTRLSIL.